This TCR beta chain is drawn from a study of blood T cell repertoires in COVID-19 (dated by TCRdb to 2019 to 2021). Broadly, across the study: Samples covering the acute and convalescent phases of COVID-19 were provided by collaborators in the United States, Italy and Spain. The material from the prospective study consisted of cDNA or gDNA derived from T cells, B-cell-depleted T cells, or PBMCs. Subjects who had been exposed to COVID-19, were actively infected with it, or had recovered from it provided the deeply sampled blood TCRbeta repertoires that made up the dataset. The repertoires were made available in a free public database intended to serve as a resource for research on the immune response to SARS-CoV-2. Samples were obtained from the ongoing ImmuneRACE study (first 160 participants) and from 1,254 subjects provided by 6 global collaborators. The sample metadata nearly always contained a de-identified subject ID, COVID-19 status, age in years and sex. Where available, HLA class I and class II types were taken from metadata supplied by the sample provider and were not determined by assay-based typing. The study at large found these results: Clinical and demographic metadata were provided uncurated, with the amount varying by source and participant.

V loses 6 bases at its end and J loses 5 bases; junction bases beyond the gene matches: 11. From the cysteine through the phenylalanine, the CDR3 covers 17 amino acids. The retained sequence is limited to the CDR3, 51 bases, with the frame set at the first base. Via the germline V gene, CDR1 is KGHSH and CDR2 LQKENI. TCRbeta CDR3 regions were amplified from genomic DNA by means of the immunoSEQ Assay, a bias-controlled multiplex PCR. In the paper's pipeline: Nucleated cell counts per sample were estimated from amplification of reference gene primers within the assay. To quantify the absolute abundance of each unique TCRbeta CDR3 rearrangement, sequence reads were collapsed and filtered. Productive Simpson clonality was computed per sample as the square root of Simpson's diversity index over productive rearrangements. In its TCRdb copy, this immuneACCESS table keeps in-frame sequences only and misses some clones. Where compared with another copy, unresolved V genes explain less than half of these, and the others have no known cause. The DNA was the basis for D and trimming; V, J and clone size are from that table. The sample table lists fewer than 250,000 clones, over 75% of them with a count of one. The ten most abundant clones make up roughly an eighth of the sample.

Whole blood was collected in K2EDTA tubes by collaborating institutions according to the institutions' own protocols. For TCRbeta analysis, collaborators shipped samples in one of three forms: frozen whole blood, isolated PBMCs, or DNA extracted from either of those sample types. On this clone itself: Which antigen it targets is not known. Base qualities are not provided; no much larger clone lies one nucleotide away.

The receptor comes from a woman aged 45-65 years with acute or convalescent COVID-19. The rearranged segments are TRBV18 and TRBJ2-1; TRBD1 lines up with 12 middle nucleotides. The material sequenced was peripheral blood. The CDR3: CASSVYQRDRGHNEQFF. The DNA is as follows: TGTGCCAGCTCTGTGTACCAGCGGGACAGGGGGCACAATGAGCAGTTCTTC.